One sample yielded the 6 T cell receptor beta chains listed below, sequenced in a study of CD8 T cells in Susac syndrome. A quantity of about 0.5 to 1 ug RNA underwent reverse transcription using random hexamers. TCRdb analysed the immunoSEQ multiplex PCR reads with MiXCR anew, one entry per CDR3 protein. The table has approximately 49,000 distinct CDR3 sequences, around 95% seen once. The specimen sequenced was CD8+ T cells from PBMCs. Receptors originate from a human donor with Susac syndrome.

This sequence joins TRBV12-3 or TRBV12-4 and TRBJ2-5; D gene uncertain. V lost 2 bases and J lost 2, with 12 bases in between. The CDR3 sequence is 15 residues long. CDR3 amino acids: CASSLTLVSQETQYF. The CDR3 DNA reads as TGTGCCAGCAGTTTAACCCTAGTGTCACAAGAGACCCAGTACTTC.

This chain joins TRBV18 and TRBJ2-7, with a weak D call TRBD2 (6 bases). The germline gives CDR1 KGHSH, CDR2 LQKENI. V shed 3 bases and J shed 3 bases, with 9 bases lying between them. The CDR3 is made up of 13 amino acids. CDR3 nucleotide sequence: TGTGCCAGCTCACCTGGACTAAACTACGAGCAGTACTTC. Its protein product is CASSPGLNYEQYF.

The V and J genes are TRBV20-1 and TRBJ1-2; TRBD1 matches at 7 bases. V shed 0 bases, J shed 4 bases, and the junction held 14 bases outside the gene matches. The CDR3 length is 17 residues. Germline V gene sequence: CDR1 DFQATT, CDR2 SNEGSKA (reference sequence). The CDR3 is CSARDMAGGLHTYGYTF. In DNA, the CDR3 is TGCAGTGCTAGAGACATGGCAGGGGGTTTACACACCTATGGCTACACCTTC.

J is TRBJ2-2 and V is TRBV7-2; D is unresolved. The CDR3 is made up of 12 amino acids. CDR1 and CDR2 from the germline V gene are SGHTA and FQGNSA. Trimming pared 5 bases from V and 10 bases from J, leaving 11 bases between. CDR3 nucleotide sequence: TGTGCCAGCAGCCCATCCATTAAGGAGCTGTTTTTT. Protein product: CASSPSIKELFF.

This chain connects TRBV11-2 to TRBJ2-4; 8 positions match TRBD1. Germline trimming cut 4 bases from V and 7 bases from J; bases unmatched to any gene: 9. Germline lookup yields CDR1 SGHAT and CDR2 FQNNGV. The CDR3 loop spans 15 amino acids. The CDR3 here is CASSYDRGAGNIQYF. CDR3 nucleotide sequence: TGTGCCAGCAGCTACGACAGGGGCGCGGGGAACATTCAGTACTTC.

The chain links TRBV27 to TRBJ2-3; D is ambiguous. V lost 1 base and J lost 4, with 15 bases in between. The CDR3 is 16 amino acids. The V gene's germline CDR1 is MNHEY and CDR2 SMNVEV (reference sequence). The CDR3 loop is CASSLFMGFNADTQYF. CDR3 coding DNA: TGTGCCAGCAGTTTATTTATGGGTTTCAACGCAGATACGCAGTATTTT.